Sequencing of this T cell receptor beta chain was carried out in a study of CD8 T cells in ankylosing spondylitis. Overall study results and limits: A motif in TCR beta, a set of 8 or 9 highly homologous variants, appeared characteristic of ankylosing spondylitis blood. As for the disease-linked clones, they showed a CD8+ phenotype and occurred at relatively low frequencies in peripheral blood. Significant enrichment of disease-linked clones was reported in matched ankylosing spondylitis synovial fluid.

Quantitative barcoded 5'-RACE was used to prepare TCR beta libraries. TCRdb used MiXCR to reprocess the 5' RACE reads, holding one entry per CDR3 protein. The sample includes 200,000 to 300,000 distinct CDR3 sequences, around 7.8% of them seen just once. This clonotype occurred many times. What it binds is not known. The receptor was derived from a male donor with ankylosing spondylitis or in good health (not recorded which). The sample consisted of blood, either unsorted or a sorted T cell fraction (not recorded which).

The CDR3 region is CASSLGGEPFF. Here the CDR3 DNA reads TGCGCCAGCAGCTTGGGAGGGGAGCCATTCTTC. J is TRBJ2-1 and V is TRBV5-1; D may be TRBD1 or TRBD2 (5 bases each). The germline V gene has CDR1 SGHRS and CDR2 YFSETQ. The CDR3 loop spans 11 amino acids. V shed 0 bases and J shed 16 bases, with 11 bases lying between them.